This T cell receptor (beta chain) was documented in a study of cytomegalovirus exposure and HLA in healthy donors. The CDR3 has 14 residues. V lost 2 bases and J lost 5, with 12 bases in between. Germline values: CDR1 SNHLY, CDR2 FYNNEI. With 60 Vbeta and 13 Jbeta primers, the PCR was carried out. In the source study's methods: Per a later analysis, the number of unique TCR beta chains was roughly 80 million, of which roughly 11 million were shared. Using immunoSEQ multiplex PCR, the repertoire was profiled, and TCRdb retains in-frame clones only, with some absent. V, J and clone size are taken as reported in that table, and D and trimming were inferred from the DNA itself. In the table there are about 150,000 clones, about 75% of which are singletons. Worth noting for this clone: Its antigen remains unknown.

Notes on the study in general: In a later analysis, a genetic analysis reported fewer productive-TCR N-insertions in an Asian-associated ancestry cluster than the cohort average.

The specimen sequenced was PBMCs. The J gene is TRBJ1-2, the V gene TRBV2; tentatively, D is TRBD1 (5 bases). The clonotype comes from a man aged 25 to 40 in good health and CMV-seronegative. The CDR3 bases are TGTGCCAGCAGTGAATCCGACAGAGGTTATGGCTACACCTTC. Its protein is CASSESDRGYGYTF.